The rows below give T cell receptor beta chains drawn from one sample of a study of post-analysis software for immune sequencing data. TCRdb recomputed calls from the PCR reads with MiXCR, one row per CDR3 protein. The profile shows 380,000 or so distinct CDR3 sequences, about a third of them singletons. What was sequenced was blood. All receptors derive from a girl between 10 and 17 years old with multiple sclerosis. Both conserved end residues are part of each CDR3. The D gene is left open where the match is weak. Clone size is shown for a subset of rows, as once, few, many or a class of expanded clone.

. . TRBJ2-3 TRBV7-2 CASLKGGLDTQYF TGTGCCAGCCTGAAGGGGGGACTCGATACGCAGTATTTT
. . TRBJ1-5 TRBV7-9 CASSLGQGSQPQHF TGTGCCAGCAGCTTAGGGCAGGGGAGTCAGCCCCAGCATTTT
. . TRBJ1-2 TRBV29-1 CSVEDHRQGANYGYTF TGCAGCGTTGAAGATCACCGGCAGGGAGCTAACTATGGCTACACCTTC
. many TRBJ2-7 TRBV5-1 CASSFAQSPPYEQYF TGCGCCAGCAGCTTTGCACAGTCTCCTCCCTACGAGCAGTACTTC
TRBD2 . TRBJ2-1 TRBV12-3/TRBV12-4 CASSGGGRGVYNEQFF TGTGCCAGCAGTGGCGGTGGGCGGGGGGTTTACAATGAGCAGTTCTTC
. . TRBJ1-2 TRBV5-1 CASSLPHTTVGGDGYTF TGCGCCAGCAGCTTACCCCATACGACCGTGGGAGGGGATGGCTACACCTTC
TRBD1 few TRBJ2-1 TRBV5-1 CASSSGQPAYNEQFF TGCGCCAGCAGCTCGGGACAGCCTGCCTACAATGAGCAGTTCTTC
. . TRBJ2-5 TRBV6-2/TRBV6-3 CASGPGGTETQYF TGTGCCAGCGGCCCCGGGGGCACAGAGACCCAGTACTTC
. . TRBJ1-6 TRBV12-3/TRBV12-4 CASQESNSPLHF TGTGCCAGCCAGGAGTCGAATTCACCCCTCCACTTT
TRBD2 . TRBJ2-1 TRBV7-9 CASSYLRSGGLNEQFF TGTGCCAGCAGCTACCTCCGTAGCGGGGGGTTAAATGAGCAGTTCTTC
TRBD2 . TRBJ2-5 TRBV6-5 CASSLLAGEVTQYF TGTGCCAGCAGCCTACTAGCGGGGGAGGTGACCCAGTACTTC
TRBD1 . TRBJ2-3 TRBV5-4 CASSLGGASSGTQYF TGTGCCAGCAGCTTAGGGGGCGCTTCCTCGGGTACGCAGTATTTT
. few TRBJ1-5 TRBV3-1 CASSQQADQPQHF TGTGCCAGCAGCCAACAGGCGGATCAGCCCCAGCATTTT
. . TRBJ2-6 TRBV7-3 CASSLDANSGANVLTF TGTGCCAGCAGCTTAGACGCGAACTCTGGGGCCAACGTCCTGACTTTC
. . TRBJ1-5 TRBV20-1 CSASRQDQPQHF TGCAGTGCTAGTAGGCAGGATCAGCCCCAGCATTTT
TRBD2 . TRBJ2-7 TRBV10-3 CAIRGGLAGGPYEQYF TGTGCCATCAGGGGGGGACTAGCGGGAGGTCCGTACGAGCAGTACTTC
TRBD1 . TRBJ1-2 TRBV7-9 CASSLAGRQGAGYTF TGTGCCAGCAGCTTAGCGGGTCGGCAGGGGGCTGGCTACACCTTC
. few TRBJ2-3 TRBV7-2 CASSSIGGGTDTQYF TGTGCCAGCAGCTCCATCGGTGGGGGAACAGATACGCAGTATTTT
TRBD1 . TRBJ2-7 TRBV11-2 CASNSTGQRGYEQYF TGTGCCAGCAACTCGACAGGGCAGAGAGGGTACGAGCAGTACTTC
. . TRBJ2-3 TRBV12-3/TRBV12-4 CASSVDRDYTQYF TGTGCCAGCAGCGTCGACCGGGACTATACGCAGTATTTT
. few TRBJ2-1 TRBV4-1 CASSQVTGPYNEQFF TGCGCCAGCAGCCAAGTTACAGGGCCCTACAATGAGCAGTTCTTC
TRBD1 few TRBJ1-4 TRBV29-1 CSVRDSGTGDEKLFF TGCAGCGTTCGTGATTCCGGGACAGGGGACGAAAAACTGTTTTTT
. . TRBJ1-5 TRBV7-8 CASNLEGRLLGNQPQHF TGTGCCAGCAACCTCGAAGGCAGACTTCTCGGCAATCAGCCCCAGCATTTT
. . TRBJ1-2 TRBV11-2 CASIDSYGGNGYTF TGTGCCAGCATTGATAGTTACGGGGGGAATGGCTACACCTTC
TRBD1 . TRBJ1-2 TRBV7-8 CASSPSQGVGGYTF TGTGCCAGCAGCCCATCCCAGGGGGTTGGCGGCTACACCTTC